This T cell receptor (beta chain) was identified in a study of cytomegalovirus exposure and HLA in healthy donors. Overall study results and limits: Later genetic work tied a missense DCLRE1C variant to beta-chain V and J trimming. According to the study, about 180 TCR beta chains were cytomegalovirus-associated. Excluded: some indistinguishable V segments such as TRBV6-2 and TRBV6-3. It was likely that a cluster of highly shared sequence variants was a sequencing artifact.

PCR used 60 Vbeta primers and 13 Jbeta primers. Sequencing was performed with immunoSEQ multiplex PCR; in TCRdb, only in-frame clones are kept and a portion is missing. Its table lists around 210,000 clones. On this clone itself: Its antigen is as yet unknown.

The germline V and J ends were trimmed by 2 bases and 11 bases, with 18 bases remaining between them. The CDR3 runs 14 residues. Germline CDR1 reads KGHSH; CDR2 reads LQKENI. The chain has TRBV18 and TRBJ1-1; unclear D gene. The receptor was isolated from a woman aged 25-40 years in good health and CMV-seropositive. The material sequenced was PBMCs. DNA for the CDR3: TGTGCCAGCTCACCAAATGGATACGAGGAAAAGGCTTTCTTT. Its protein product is CASSPNGYEEKAFF. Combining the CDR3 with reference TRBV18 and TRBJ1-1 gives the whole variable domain NAGVMQNPRHLVRRRGQEARLRCSPMKGHSHVYWYRQLPEEGLKFMVYLQKENIIDESGMPKERFSAEFPKEGPSILRIQQVVRGDSAAYFCASSPNGYEEKAFFGQGTRLTVV.